Reported below is one T cell receptor beta chain. Its antigen remains unidentified. The sample holds no much larger clone one base away, and base qualities are not on file. This record comes from a study of OX40 agonist ivuxolimab in advanced cancers. Turning to the overall study: The costimulatory receptor OX40 (CD134) was targeted by ivuxolimab, a fully human IgG2 agonistic monoclonal antibody. Among the roughly 50 dose-escalation patients, 19 had hepatocellular carcinoma, roughly 15 melanoma, 9 renal cell carcinoma and 9 head and neck cancer. Intravenous ivuxolimab was administered to patients every 2 weeks at six dose levels: 0.01, 0.1, 0.3, 1.5, 3 and 10 mg/kg. The point of sequencing TCRbeta in the periphery was to test whether ivuxolimab changed TCR sequence diversity and drove clonal T-cell expansion. The dose-escalation cohort was 82.7% male with a mean age of approximately 60 years, ranging from roughly 20 to 80. The paper covers the monotherapy dose-escalation part of the phase I ivuxolimab trial, which included N ≈ 57 patients. Partial responses were achieved by three dose-escalation patients, of whom one had hepatocellular carcinoma and two had cutaneous melanoma. Prior anti-PD-1, anti-PD-L1 or anti-CTLA-4 therapy was permitted, and checkpoint inhibitors had been received by 40% to 50% of dose-escalation patients.

Patients with a history of autoimmune disease or receiving systemic immunosuppression were excluded from the trial. Peripheral blood for TCR sequencing was collected from all dose cohorts at baseline, on cycle 4 day 1, and on cycle 7 day 1. Samples came from an open-label, multicenter, first-in-human phase I dose-escalation trial of ivuxolimab. Adults with locally advanced or metastatic head and neck squamous cell, hepatocellular, melanoma or renal cell carcinoma were enrolled in the trial. Before TCR sequencing, CD4+ and CD8+ T cells were separately sorted from peripheral blood. For sequencing of the TCRbeta CDR3 region, genomic DNA was extracted from the sorted cells. The immunoSEQ Assay was used for sequencing of TCRbeta CDR3 regions. The clones in this table, taken by TCRdb from immuneACCESS, are in-frame only. Not every clone is retained; where verified, under half of the shortfall comes from an unresolved V gene, and the cause of the rest is unknown. This sample holds roughly 66,000 clones; about 80% were observed only once. 1.2% of the sample lies in the top ten.

CDR1 is given as ENHRY and CDR2 as SYGVKD, both from the germline V gene. The CDR3 numbers 16 residues from cysteine through phenylalanine. Only CDR3 DNA is held: 48 bases, read in frame from base 1. V sheds 0 bases and J sheds 4 bases, leaving 13 bases between their ends. What the work shows at the level of the full study, not this receptor alone: At doses of 0.1 to 3.0 mg/kg, clonal expansion of both CD4+ and CD8+ blood T cells was observed from baseline to week 6. Partial responders in the 0.1-3.0 mg/kg groups had among the lowest normalized peripheral clonal expansion, especially among CD8+ T cells. After ivuxolimab, more expanded clones were found on average in CD8+ T cells than in CD4+ T cells. Antigen specificity was not determined for the clonally expanded peripheral T cells. Low levels of normalized T-cell clonal expansion were also shown by some nonresponding patients.

This material consisted of CD4+ or CD8+ T cells sorted from blood, taken in a trial of the OX40 agonist ivuxolimab. The receptor was derived from an adult with an advanced solid tumor such as melanoma, head and neck, liver or kidney cancer. The chain employs TRBV10-3 and TRBJ1-5; TRBD1 is possibly the D segment (6 matching bases). CDR3 reads: CAISESRGRGNQPQHF. The DNA sequence follows: TGTGCCATCAGTGAGTCGCGGGGAAGGGGGAATCAGCCCCAGCATTTT.